The present TCR beta chain was sequenced within a study of blood T cell repertoires in COVID-19. Study background: Samples representing acute and convalescent COVID-19 were sourced from the United States, Italy and Spain. The cDNA or gDNA used as material had been derived from T cells, B-cell-depleted T cells, or PBMCs.

Only a few counts were recorded for this clone. An end of the junction differs from the germline gene, which may be a read error. Researchers sorted participants into cohorts using their self-reported clinical history. Cohort 3 recovered donors had two negative PCRs, clearance, or symptom resolution. The assay was immunoSEQ multiplex PCR, and TCRdb's table has in-frame clones only and misses some. The table lists roughly 160,000 clones, around 79% of them singletons. Germline V gene lookup returns CDR1 MNHEY and CDR2 SVGAGI. CDR3 length: 14 residues. The sample taken for sequencing was PBMCs or T cells enriched from blood (not recorded which). The rearrangement joins TRBV6-5 to TRBJ1-5, with D possibly matching TRBD1 (6 bases). This TCR was sampled from a man in his forties or fifties who had recovered from COVID-19. CDR3 region: CASGYTGSNQPQHF. For the CDR3, the DNA is TGTGCCAGCGGTTACACAGGGAGCAATCAGCCCCAGCATTTT.